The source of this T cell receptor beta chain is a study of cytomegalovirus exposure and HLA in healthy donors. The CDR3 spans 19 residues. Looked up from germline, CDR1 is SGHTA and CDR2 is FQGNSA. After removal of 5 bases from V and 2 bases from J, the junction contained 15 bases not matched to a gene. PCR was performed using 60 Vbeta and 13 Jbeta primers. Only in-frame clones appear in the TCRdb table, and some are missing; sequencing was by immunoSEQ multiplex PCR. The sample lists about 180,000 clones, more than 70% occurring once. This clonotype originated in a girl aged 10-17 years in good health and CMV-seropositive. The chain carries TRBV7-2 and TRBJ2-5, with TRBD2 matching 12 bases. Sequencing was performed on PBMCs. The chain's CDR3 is CASSLKTSGRMRVQETQYF. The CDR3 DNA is TGTGCCAGCAGCCTAAAGACTAGCGGGAGAATGCGGGTACAAGAGACCCAGTACTTC.